The clone carrying this TCR beta chain was counted once. What the recovered Cohort 3 donors had was two negative PCRs, clearance, or symptom resolution. In the study's own analysis: Scientists estimated how many nucleated cells there were by amplifying reference gene primers. The data were produced by immunoSEQ multiplex PCR, yet TCRdb's version contains in-frame clones alone and is incomplete. V, J and clone size are those of that table, while D and trimming were read from the DNA. The top ten hold about 10% of the sample, which has about 390,000 clones, around nine tenths seen once. The data were taken from a study of blood T cell repertoires in COVID-19. Study as a whole: The United States, Italy and Spain provided the acute and convalescent COVID-19 samples. In each case, the material was cDNA or gDNA derived from T cells, B-cell-depleted T cells, or PBMCs.

CDR1 MNHEY and CDR2 SMNVEV come from the germline V gene (reference sequence). The V segment lost 8 bases and the J segment 8 bases; nucleotides outside the gene matches: 11. CDR3 length: 13 residues. This sequence was found in a woman between 50 and 59 years old who had recovered from COVID-19. The source material was PBMCs or T cells enriched from blood (not recorded which). The rearrangement uses TRBV27 and TRBJ1-2; 7 bases match TRBD1. In DNA form, the CDR3 reads TGTGCCAGCTCGACCAGGGGGAGACTCGGCTACACCTTC. The encoded protein is CASSTRGRLGYTF.